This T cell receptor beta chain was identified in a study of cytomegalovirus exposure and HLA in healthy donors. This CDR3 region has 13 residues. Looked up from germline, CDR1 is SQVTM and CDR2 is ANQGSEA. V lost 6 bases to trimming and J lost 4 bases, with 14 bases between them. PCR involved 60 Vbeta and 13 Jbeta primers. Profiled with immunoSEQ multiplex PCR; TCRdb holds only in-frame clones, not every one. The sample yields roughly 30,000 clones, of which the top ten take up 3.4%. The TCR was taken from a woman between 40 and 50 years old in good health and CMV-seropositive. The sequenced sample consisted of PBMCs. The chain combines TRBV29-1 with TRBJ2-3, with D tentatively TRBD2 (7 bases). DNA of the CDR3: TGCAGCGTCGATGGGGGGGCGGCAGATACGCAGTATTTT. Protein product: CSVDGGAADTQYF.